This TCR beta chain derives from a study of control samples from healthy donors and cancer patients. Trimming took off 6 bases at V and 3 bases at J, with 11 bases between the two ends. Germline V gene data show CDR1 as SGHNT and CDR2 as YENEEA. This CDR3 spans 13 amino acids. Assay used: immunoSEQ multiplex PCR; TCRdb lists only in-frame clones, some missing. The top ten clones hold just under 0.6% of a sample with 95,000 to 150,000 clones, roughly 92% of them seen once. Input material: PBMCs. The rearrangement links TRBV11-3 to TRBJ2-5, with D tentatively TRBD2 (6 bases). The sequence derives from an elderly man with head and neck cancer. The CDR3 spells CASSRREEETQYF. The CDR3 region has the DNA TGTGCCAGCAGTCGGAGGGAAGAAGAGACCCAGTACTTC.